This TCR beta chain emerged from a study of blood T cell repertoires in COVID-19. Study as a whole: Samples came from the United States, Italy and Spain, spanning acute and convalescent COVID-19.

In the original analysis: Reference gene primer amplification yielded estimated nucleated cell counts. Some clones are missing from TCRdb's copy, which holds only in-frame ones; the method was immunoSEQ multiplex PCR. The V and J calls and the clone size are those of that table, but D and trimming were determined from the DNA. The data contain around 86,000 clones, 75% to 85% of them singletons. Trimming removed 0 bases from V and 2 bases from J, with 9 bases in between. CDR1 is LNHDA, CDR2 SQIVND, per germline (reference sequence). The CDR3 is made up of 15 amino acids. Material for sequencing was peripheral blood. V usage is TRBV19 and J usage is TRBJ2-3; no clear D. The sequence was collected from a woman aged 80 or over with acute or convalescent COVID-19. The CDR3 DNA follows: TGTGCCAGTAGTATAGATCGCGGAGACACAGATACGCAGTATTTT. It specifies CASSIDRGDTDTQYF. Combining the CDR3 with reference TRBV19 and TRBJ2-3 gives the whole variable domain DGGITQSPKYLFRKEGQNVTLSCEQNLNHDAMYWYRQDPGQGLRLIYYSQIVNDFQKGDIAEGYSVSREKKESFPLTVTSAQKNPTAFYLCASSIDRGDTDTQYFGPGTRLTVL.